The rows below give T cell receptor beta chains drawn from one sample of a study of blood T cell repertoires in COVID-19. Profiling relied on immunoSEQ multiplex PCR, and the TCRdb table lists in-frame clones only, not all of them. Of over 450,000 clones listed, approximately 88% are singletons. The sample comprised peripheral blood. The receptors come from a woman aged 45-65 years with COVID-19, enrolled during active disease. Each CDR3 is given with its conserved first and last residue. The order of the fields is J gene, clone size, D gene, V gene, CDR3 protein, CDR3 DNA. The D gene is left open where the match is weak. For some rows the clone size is stated as once, few or many, or as a class when expanded; others skip it.

>TRBJ1-2|.|.|TRBV30
CAWGNRDNYGYTF
TGTGCCTGGGGAAACAGGGACAACTATGGCTACACCTTC
>TRBJ1-1|.|.|TRBV14
CASSPLGGPEAFF
TGTGCCAGCAGCCCACTAGGGGGACCTGAAGCTTTCTTT
>TRBJ2-1|.|TRBD1|TRBV20-1
CSARQGDEQFF
TGCAGTGCTAGACAGGGGGATGAGCAGTTCTTC
>TRBJ2-7|.|TRBD1|TRBV30
CAWSVRDYRTGGYEQYF
TGTGCCTGGAGTGTAAGGGACTATAGGACAGGGGGCTACGAGCAGTACTTC
>TRBJ1-1|.|TRBD1|TRBV7-9
CASSYYRGRVTEAFF
TGTGCCAGCAGCTACTACAGGGGGCGGGTCACTGAAGCTTTCTTT
>TRBJ1-6|.|TRBD1|TRBV9
CASSARGQAGMGPLHF
TGTGCCAGCAGCGCAAGAGGACAGGCCGGTATGGGACCCCTCCACTTT
>TRBJ2-4|.|.|TRBV21-1
CASSTQFRDRVAKNIQYF
TGTGCCAGCAGCACACAATTCCGGGACAGGGTGGCCAAAAACATTCAGTACTTC
>TRBJ2-7|.|TRBD2|TRBV3-1/TRBV3-2
CASSPGLADYEQYF
TGTGCCAGCAGCCCTGGACTAGCGGACTACGAGCAGTACTTC
>TRBJ2-2|.|TRBD1|TRBV5-1
CASTRTGDYTGELFF
TGCGCCAGCACCCGGACAGGGGACTACACCGGGGAGCTGTTTTTT
>TRBJ1-3|.|.|TRBV9
CASSVGVSGNTIYF
TGTGCCAGCAGCGTAGGAGTATCAGGAAACACCATATATTTT
>TRBJ1-2|.|TRBD1|TRBV28
CASSRQGNYGYTF
TGTGCCAGCAGTCGACAGGGAAACTATGGCTACACCTTC
>TRBJ1-1|.|TRBD1|TRBV9
CASSAEDRGGTEAFF
TGTGCCAGCAGCGCAGAAGACAGGGGCGGGACTGAAGCTTTCTTT
>TRBJ2-7|.|TRBD1|TRBV27
CASSPRQGPHYEQYF
TGTGCCAGCAGTCCCAGACAGGGGCCCCACTACGAGCAGTACTTC
>TRBJ2-1|.|TRBD2|TRBV28
CASSFWPGGGGTSYNEQFF
TGTGCCAGCAGTTTCTGGCCGGGGGGGGGCGGAACCTCCTACAATGAGCAGTTCTTC
>TRBJ2-7|.|.|TRBV6-6
CASSPLGDEQYF
TGTGCCAGCAGCCCCCTAGGGGACGAGCAGTACTTC
>TRBJ1-2|.|.|TRBV5-1
CASSLGQAIANYGYTF
TGCGCCAGCAGCTTGGGACAGGCGATAGCTAACTATGGCTACACCTTC
>TRBJ2-6|.|.|TRBV7-9
CASRPGVAGANVLTF
TGTGCCAGCAGGCCAGGGGTAGCGGGGGCCAACGTCCTGACTTTC
>TRBJ2-7|.|.|TRBV27
CASSSLGGEQYF
TGTGCCAGCAGTTCGCTAGGAGGCGAGCAGTACTTC
>TRBJ2-3|.|TRBD1|TRBV24-1
CATGTGSTDTQYF
TGTGCCACCGGGACAGGGAGTACAGATACGCAGTATTTT
>TRBJ2-7|.|.|TRBV2
CASLTRKLSYEQYF
TGTGCCAGCCTTACTAGGAAGCTGTCCTACGAGCAGTACTTC
>TRBJ1-2|.|.|TRBV3-1/TRBV3-2
CASSQDRPPKGYGYTF
TGTGCCAGCAGCCAAGATCGACCACCCAAGGGGTATGGCTACACCTTC
>TRBJ2-3|.|.|TRBV18
CASSQSTGTAVDTQYF
TGTGCCAGCTCCCAGTCCACGGGAACCGCAGTAGATACGCAGTATTTT
>TRBJ2-7|.|.|TRBV29-1
CSVESFWGGEQYF
TGCAGCGTTGAGTCCTTTTGGGGCGGCGAGCAGTACTTC
>TRBJ2-3|.|.|TRBV7-9
CASSYSSTDTQYF
TGTGCCAGCAGCTATTCTAGCACAGATACGCAGTATTTT
>TRBJ1-1|.|.|TRBV27
CASSLSGGGNTEAFF
TGTGCCAGCAGTTTATCTGGGGGAGGGAACACTGAAGCTTTCTTT
>TRBJ2-7|once|TRBD1|TRBV5-4
CASSRGRDRAYEQYF
TGTGCCAGCAGCAGGGGGAGGGACAGGGCTTACGAGCAGTACTTC
>TRBJ2-2|.|.|TRBV12-3/TRBV12-4
CASSPHQGGELFF
TGTGCCAGCAGTCCCCACCAGGGCGGGGAGCTGTTTTTT
>TRBJ2-7|.|.|TRBV6-5
CASSYLGEQYF
TGTGCCAGCAGTTACCTAGGCGAGCAGTACTTC
>TRBJ2-1|.|.|TRBV19
CASTRQGGSYNEQFF
TGTGCCAGTACTCGACAGGGAGGAAGTTACAATGAGCAGTTCTTC
>TRBJ1-3|.|TRBD1|TRBV6-2/TRBV6-3
CASSRTGGSGNTIYF
TGTGCCAGCAGTCGTACAGGGGGCTCTGGAAACACCATATATTTT
>TRBJ1-1|once|.|TRBV7-9
CASSRTRGGGTNTEAFF
TGTGCCAGCAGTCGAACAAGGGGCGGCGGGACGAACACTGAAGCTTTCTTT
>TRBJ1-1|once|.|TRBV14
CASSQGQPEAFF
TGTGCCAGCAGCCAAGGACAGCCTGAAGCTTTCTTT
>TRBJ1-4|.|.|TRBV5-4
CASSPTGGQREKLFF
TGTGCCAGCAGCCCGACGGGGGGCCAGCGTGAAAAACTGTTTTTT
>TRBJ2-3|.|.|TRBV6-1
CASREREANTQYF
TGTGCCAGCAGGGAGAGGGAGGCAAATACGCAGTATTTT
>TRBJ1-6|.|.|TRBV30
CAWRIGSSYNSPLHF
TGTGCCTGGAGAATTGGGAGCTCCTATAATTCACCCCTCCACTTT
>TRBJ2-7|.|.|TRBV7-6
CASSPHPGDEQYF
TGTGCCAGCAGCCCTCACCCAGGGGACGAGCAGTACTTC
>TRBJ2-7|.|.|TRBV6-5
CASSPGLVTWEQYF
TGTGCCAGCAGTCCGGGGTTAGTGACGTGGGAGCAGTACTTC
>TRBJ2-3|.|TRBD1|TRBV2
CASSEDRGRTDTQYF
TGTGCCAGCAGTGAAGACAGGGGACGCACAGATACGCAGTATTTT
>TRBJ1-2|.|.|TRBV24-1
CATSEADRPVGYTF
TGTGCCACCAGTGAGGCAGACAGGCCGGTGGGCTACACCTTC
>TRBJ1-5|.|TRBD1|TRBV28
CASSHGQGDNQPQHF
TGTGCCAGCAGTCACGGACAGGGTGACAATCAGCCCCAGCATTTT
>TRBJ2-1|.|TRBD1|TRBV5-1
CASSYNRGNEQFF
TGCGCCAGCAGCTATAACAGGGGCAATGAGCAGTTCTTC
>TRBJ1-2|.|.|TRBV2
CASRVGGEGYTF
TGTGCCAGCAGGGTAGGAGGGGAAGGCTACACCTTC
>TRBJ2-7|once|TRBD2|TRBV11-3
CASRGEGSEQYF
TGTGCCAGCAGAGGGGAGGGGAGCGAGCAGTACTTC
>TRBJ1-3|.|.|TRBV3-1/TRBV3-2
CASSRSQGFIGNTIYF
TGTGCCAGCAGCCGTTCGCAGGGGTTCATCGGAAACACCATATATTTT
>TRBJ1-2|.|TRBD1|TRBV19
CASSIPGQGAHGYTF
TGTGCCAGTAGTATACCGGGACAGGGGGCGCATGGCTACACCTTC
>TRBJ1-4|.|.|TRBV5-4
CAREEGATNEKLFF
TGTGCCAGGGAAGAGGGGGCAACTAATGAAAAACTGTTTTTT